The clone carrying this TCR beta chain was observed many times. Its antigen remains unidentified. The missing CDR3 end, 3 residues past where the read stops, is filled in from the germline J gene. CVID and control samples used equivalent genomic DNA input. Repertoires were generated with immunoSEQ multiplex PCR, while TCRdb's copy carries only in-frame clones and drops some. Listed here are about 66,000 clones without any singletons, the top ten holding about 1.7%. The data derive from a study of T cell clonality in common variable immunodeficiency. Overall study findings and caveats: In common variable immunodeficiency, TCR beta chains reportedly carried fewer deletions and N-nucleotide insertions. Repertoire-complication correlations in CVID were limited by patient heterogeneity. Authors noted CVID clonality's cause needs subpopulation repertoire sequencing.

CDR1 and CDR2 (germline): DFQATT, SNEGSKA (reference sequence). The CDR3 sequence is 15 residues long. Trimming cost V 0 bases and J 4 bases; bases outside gene matches: 9. The source is a person between 18 and 69 years old in good health. Sample: peripheral blood mononuclear cells. This chain links TRBV20-1 with TRBJ2-7, with 7 bases matching TRBD1. CDR3 sequence reads: CSARDRRTGFYEQYF. The part of the CDR3 DNA that was read is TGCAGTGCTAGAGATAGAAGGACAGGTTTTTACGAG.